Shown below are 11 T cell receptor beta chains from a single sample sequenced in a study of blood T cell repertoires in COVID-19. The table came from immunoSEQ multiplex PCR; TCRdb's copy has only in-frame clones and leaves some out. This table has around 370,000 clones, about nine tenths appearing once. Specimen: peripheral blood. The receptor set was obtained from a woman in her seventies with COVID-19, enrolled during active disease.

The chain has TRBV7-9 and TRBJ2-3, with D possibly being TRBD1 (6 bases). The CDR3 consists of 18 residues. CDR1 and CDR2 (germline): SEHNR, FQNEAQ (reference sequence). Trimming shortened V by 1 base and J by 11 bases, and 28 bases separated the two germline ends. CDR3 in amino acids: CASSLGWGTGSGLWGQYF. CDR3 sequence (DNA): TGTGCCAGCAGCTTAGGTTGGGGTACAGGGAGCGGCCTATGGGGGCAGTATTTT.

The CDR3 loop is CASSVGREFSPLHF. The CDR3, as DNA: TGTGCCAGCAGTGTGGGCAGGGAATTCTCACCCCTCCACTTT. The chain employs TRBV2 and TRBJ1-6; D might be TRBD1 (5 bases). This CDR3 contains 14 residues. Germline V CDR1 and CDR2: SNHLY, FYNNEI. The V end lost 4 bases, the J end lost 10 bases, and 14 bases lay between the germline ends.

The chain carries TRBV3-1 (or the pseudogene TRBV3-2) and TRBJ2-7, with TRBD2 as a possible D gene (5 bases). This CDR3 is 12 amino acids long. The germline V gene encodes CDR1 LGHDT and CDR2 YNNKEL (reference sequence). Trimming shortened V by 3 bases and J by 5 bases, and 8 bases separated the two germline ends. For the CDR3, the DNA is TGTGCCAGCAGCCAGCGAGGGAACGAGCAGTACTTC. Protein sequence: CASSQRGNEQYF.

The V gene is TRBV9, the J gene TRBJ2-2; 9 bases map to TRBD1. The ends lost 10 bases at V and 3 bases at J; junction bases unmatched: 7. Germline V gene lookup returns CDR1 SGDLS and CDR2 YYNGEE. The CDR3 extends over 14 amino acids. Written as DNA, the CDR3 is TGTGCCGGTTCCGGGACAGGGTACACCGGGGAGCTGTTTTTT. This sequence encodes CAGSGTGYTGELFF.

The chain couples TRBV21-1 to TRBJ1-1. TRBV21-1 is noted as a pseudogene. The CDR3 has 15 residues. Here the CDR3 DNA reads TGTGCCAGCAGCCGGTCGGCCGGGGAGGAAACTGAAGCTTTCTTT. Residues: CASSRSAGEETEAFF.

The chain carries TRBV7-3 and TRBJ2-3; 13 bases fit TRBD2. Germline assignment: CDR1 SGHTA and CDR2 FQGTGA. V gave up 4 bases and J gave up 4 bases; unmatched junction bases: 2. The CDR3 spans 15 residues. Here the CDR3 DNA reads TGTGCCAGCAGCTGGGGGACTAGCGGGGCAGATACGCAGTATTTT. Protein product: CASSWGTSGADTQYF.

The rearrangement links TRBV7-2 to TRBJ2-5; TRBD1 aligns across 9 bases. CDR1 and CDR2 from the germline V gene are SGHTA and FQGNSA. Losses at the gene ends were 2 bases for V and 3 bases for J; bases not matched to a gene: 4. CDR3 length: 15 amino acids. DNA of the CDR3: TGTGCCAGCAGCTTACCGTGGACAGGGGAAGAGACCCAGTACTTC. It translates to CASSLPWTGEETQYF.

This chain links TRBV7-9 with TRBJ1-2, with TRBD1 as a possible D gene (6 bases). The CDR3 contains 19 residues. V was shortened by 3 bases and J by 2 bases, with 25 bases between the two germline ends. Per germline, CDR1 SEHNR and CDR2 FQNEAQ (reference sequence). CDR3 DNA: TGTGCCAGCAGCTTTCCCGGACAGCCAGATTACCTACTGAACTATGGCTACACCTTC. This codes for CASSFPGQPDYLLNYGYTF. Based on the CDR3 plus reference TRBV7-9 and TRBJ1-2, the full variable domain is DTGVSQNPRHKITKRGQNVTFRCDPISEHNRLYWYRQTLGQGPEFLTYFQNEAQLEKSRLLSDRFSAERPKGSFSTLEIQRTEQGDSAMYLCASSFPGQPDYLLNYGYTFGSGTRLTVV.

This clone has just one count. The chain carries TRBV7-7 and TRBJ1-3, with TRBD1 identical over 7 bases. After removal of 5 bases from V and 0 bases from J, the junction contained 10 bases not matched to a gene. The CDR3 has 17 residues. The germline V gene has CDR1 SSHAT and CDR2 FNYEAQ (reference sequence). CDR3 in DNA: TGTGCCAGCAGCCCAGGGGGGATTAGTCGCTCTGGAAACACCATATATTTT. Its translation: CASSPGGISRSGNTIYF.

This chain links TRBV27 with TRBJ1-5, with TRBD1 identical over 8 bases. Germline V CDR1 and CDR2: MNHEY, SMNVEV (reference sequence). This CDR3 contains 14 residues. The V and J ends lost 8 bases and 1 base, in that order; junction bases with no gene match: 4. Here the CDR3 reads CASQGAGSNQPQHF. Here the CDR3 DNA reads TGTGCCAGCCAGGGGGCCGGAAGCAATCAGCCCCAGCATTTT.

This chain connects TRBV28 to TRBJ1-1; 8 nucleotides agree with TRBD1. Germline lookup yields CDR1 MDHEN and CDR2 SYDVKM. Trimming cost V 3 bases and J 3 bases; bases outside gene matches: 6. The CDR3 is made up of 15 amino acids. The CDR3 coding sequence is TGTGCCAGCAGTTTCCCCGCAGGGGGCCACACTGAAGCTTTCTTT. Encoded protein: CASSFPAGGHTEAFF.